These T cell receptor beta chains were read from a single sample in a study of blood T cell repertoires in COVID-19. TCRdb's table, derived via immunoSEQ multiplex PCR, lists solely in-frame clones and lacks some. The sample holds approximately 200,000 clones, around nine tenths seen once. Sequenced input: PBMCs or T cells enriched from blood (not recorded which). The receptors come from a man aged 25-45 years in a cohort exposed to, infected with or recovered from COVID-19 (not recorded which). Both conserved end residues are part of each CDR3. Fields, in order: CDR3 protein, clone size, V gene, J gene. The size field is filled for only some rows; it gives once, few, many or a size class.

CSVVNGDSNYGYTF	.	TRBV29-1	TRBJ1-2
CASSLTEDSNQPQHF	few	TRBV6-5	TRBJ1-5
CASSSPTATQETQYF	.	TRBV11-2	TRBJ2-5
CASSRTGVDYGYTF	.	TRBV11-2	TRBJ1-2
CASSPRTSGTYEQYF	.	TRBV6-5	TRBJ2-7
CANSGGGSINEQFF	.	TRBV6-5	TRBJ2-1
CASSSRGSNTGELFF	.	TRBV7-7	TRBJ2-2
CASSRYRDRGTDTQYF	.	TRBV7-9	TRBJ2-3
CASSLASGSRGSYNEQFF	.	TRBV27	TRBJ2-1
CASSSGQIYEQYF	once	TRBV19	TRBJ2-7
CASSLWGWAGKSSGNTIYF	once	TRBV28	TRBJ1-3
CASSSGGGELFF	few	TRBV5-4	TRBJ2-2
CASTADSNYGYTF	.	TRBV19	TRBJ1-2
CASSFRGLGLGYYEQYF	.	TRBV28	TRBJ2-7
CASSPEGGTEAFF	.	TRBV6-2/TRBV6-3	TRBJ1-1
CASSPGTGETEAFF	.	TRBV28	TRBJ1-1
CASRDRYNEQFF	once	TRBV3-1/TRBV3-2	TRBJ2-1
CASSFGPGGYGLAKNIQYF	.	TRBV7-9	TRBJ2-4
CASSLRIYEQYF	.	TRBV28	TRBJ2-7
CASSHRSDREQETQYF	.	TRBV5-1	TRBJ2-5
CASSRELARSSYEQYF	.	TRBV6-6	TRBJ2-7
CATSRGTSGSYEQYF	.	TRBV15	TRBJ2-7
CATSRDRAEQYF	.	TRBV15	TRBJ2-7